These 5 T cell receptor beta chains originate from one sample sequenced in a study of regulatory T cells. The primer mix had 52 TRBV and 13 TRBJ primers. Profiled with immunoSEQ multiplex PCR; TCRdb holds only in-frame clones, not every one. This table has about 17,000 clones, more than 90% appearing once. Material for sequencing was CD8+ T cells sorted from blood. The receptors stem from a person aged 18 to 35 with CD3G deficiency.

This chain joins TRBV7-8 and TRBJ2-1, with no clear D. The germline gives CDR1 SGHVS, CDR2 FQNEAQ. The CDR3 sequence is 12 residues long. V lost 1 base and J 4 bases, leaving 2 bases between the germline ends. The CDR3 reads CASSLGYNEQFF. CDR3 in DNA: TGTGCCAGCAGCTTAGGGTACAATGAGCAGTTCTTC.

This clone appeared once. Compared with germline, one end of the junction differs, possibly owing to a read error. This chain links TRBV27 with TRBJ1-6; unclear D gene. The CDR3 is made up of 12 amino acids. The germline V gene has CDR1 MNHEY and CDR2 SMNVEV (reference sequence). The CDR3 bases are TGTGCCAGCAGTTTTAATAAGTCACCCCTCCACTTT. Its protein product is CASSFNKSPLHF.

The chain recombines TRBV2 with TRBJ2-3; no reliable D call. V was trimmed by 8 bases and J by 6 bases, leaving 12 bases between them. Germline values: CDR1 SNHLY, CDR2 FYNNEI. This CDR3 region has 12 residues. CDR3 residues: CASVSDSDTQYF. DNA for the CDR3: TGTGCCAGCGTTAGTGATAGCGATACGCAGTATTTT.

The V call is TRBV4-1, the J call TRBJ2-3; D is possibly TRBD2 (5 bases). CDR1 and CDR2 (germline): MGHRA, YSYEKL. The V end lost 6 bases, the J end lost 4 bases, and 17 bases lay between the germline ends. This CDR3 comprises 15 residues. CDR3 protein: CASSLRADGADTQYF. CDR3 bases: TGCGCCAGCAGTCTGAGAGCGGATGGCGCAGATACGCAGTATTTT.

This clone was observed a single time. The gene calls are TRBV6-5 and TRBJ1-1, with unresolved D. The germline V gene has CDR1 MNHEY and CDR2 SVGAGI. V lost 6 bases to trimming and J lost 1 base, with 9 bases between them. There are 13 residues in the CDR3. CDR3 DNA: TGTGCCAGCAGGTTGACGGAGAACACTGAAGCTTTCTTT. Protein sequence: CASRLTENTEAFF.